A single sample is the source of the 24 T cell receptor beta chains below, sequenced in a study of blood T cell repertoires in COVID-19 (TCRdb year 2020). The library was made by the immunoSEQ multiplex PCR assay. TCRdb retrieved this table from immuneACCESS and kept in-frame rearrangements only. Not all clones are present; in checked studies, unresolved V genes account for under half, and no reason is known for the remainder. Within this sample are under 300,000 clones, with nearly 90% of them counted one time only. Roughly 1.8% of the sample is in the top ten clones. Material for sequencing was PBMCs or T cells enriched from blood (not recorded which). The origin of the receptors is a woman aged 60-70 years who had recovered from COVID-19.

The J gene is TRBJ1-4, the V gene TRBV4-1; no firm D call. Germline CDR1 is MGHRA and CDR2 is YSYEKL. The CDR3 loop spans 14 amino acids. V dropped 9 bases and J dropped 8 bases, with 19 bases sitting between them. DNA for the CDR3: TGCGCCAGTGGGAGGGTAGGTGTGGGAGAAAAACTGTTTTTT. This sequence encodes CASGRVGVGEKLFF.

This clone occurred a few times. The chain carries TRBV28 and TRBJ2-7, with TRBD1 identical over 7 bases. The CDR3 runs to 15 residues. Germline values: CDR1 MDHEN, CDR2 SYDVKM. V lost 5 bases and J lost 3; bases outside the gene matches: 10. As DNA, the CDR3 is TGTGCCAGCAGTAGCACCGGGACAGCCTTCTACGAGCAGTACTTC. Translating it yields CASSSTGTAFYEQYF.

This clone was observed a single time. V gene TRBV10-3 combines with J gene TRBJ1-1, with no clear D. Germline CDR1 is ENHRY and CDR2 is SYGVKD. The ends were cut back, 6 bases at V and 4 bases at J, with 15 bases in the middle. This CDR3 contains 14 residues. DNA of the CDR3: TGTGCCATCAGGCCGTCTAACGGTGGCACTGAAGCTTTCTTT. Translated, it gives CAIRPSNGGTEAFF.

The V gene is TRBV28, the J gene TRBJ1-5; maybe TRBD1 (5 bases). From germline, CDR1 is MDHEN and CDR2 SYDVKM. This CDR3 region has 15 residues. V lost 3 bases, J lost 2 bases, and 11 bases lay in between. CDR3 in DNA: TGTGCCAGCAGTTTTCGGGGGTCGGGCAATCAGCCCCAGCATTTT. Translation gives CASSFRGSGNQPQHF.

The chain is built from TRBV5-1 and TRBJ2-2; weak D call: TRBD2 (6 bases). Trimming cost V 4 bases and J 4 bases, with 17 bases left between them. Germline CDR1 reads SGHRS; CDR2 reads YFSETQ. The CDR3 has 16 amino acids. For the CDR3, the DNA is TGCGCCAGCAGCCCGGGGTGGCTAGCGATCACCGGGGAGCTGTTTTTT. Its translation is CASSPGWLAITGELFF. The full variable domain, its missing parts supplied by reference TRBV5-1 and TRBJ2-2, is KAGVTQTPRYLIKTRGQQVTLSCSPISGHRSVSWYQQTPGQGLQFLFEYFSETQRNKGNFPGRFSGRQFSNSRSEMNVSTLELGDSALYLCASSPGWLAITGELFFGEGSRLTVL.

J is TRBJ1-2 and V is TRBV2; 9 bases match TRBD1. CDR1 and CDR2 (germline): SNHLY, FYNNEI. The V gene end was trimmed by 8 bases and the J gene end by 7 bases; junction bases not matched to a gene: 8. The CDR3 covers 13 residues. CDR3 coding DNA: TGTGCCAGCTTGACGGAGACAGGGGGTGGCTACACCTTC. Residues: CASLTETGGGYTF.

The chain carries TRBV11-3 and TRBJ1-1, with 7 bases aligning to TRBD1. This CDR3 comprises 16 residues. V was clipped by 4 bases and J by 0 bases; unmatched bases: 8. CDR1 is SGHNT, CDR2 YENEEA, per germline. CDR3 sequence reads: CASSSRQGRVNTEAFF. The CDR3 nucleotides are TGTGCCAGCAGCTCCAGACAGGGCCGGGTGAACACTGAAGCTTTCTTT.

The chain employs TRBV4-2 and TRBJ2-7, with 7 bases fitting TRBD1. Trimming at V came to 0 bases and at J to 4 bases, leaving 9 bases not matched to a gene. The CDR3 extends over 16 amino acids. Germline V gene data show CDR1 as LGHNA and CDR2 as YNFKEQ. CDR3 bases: TGTGCCAGCAGCCAAGATTCCCTCGACAGGGAGTACGAGCAGTACTTC. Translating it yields CASSQDSLDREYEQYF.

This CDR3 reads CASSYAGTGGRYIQYF. CDR3 DNA sequence: TGTGCCAGCAGTTATGCCGGGACAGGGGGCAGATACATTCAGTACTTC. The gene calls are TRBV28 and TRBJ2-4, with 12 bases that match TRBD1. Germline assignment: CDR1 MDHEN and CDR2 SYDVKM. The CDR3 length is 16 residues. V dropped 4 bases and J dropped 8; count of bases not matched to a gene: 9.

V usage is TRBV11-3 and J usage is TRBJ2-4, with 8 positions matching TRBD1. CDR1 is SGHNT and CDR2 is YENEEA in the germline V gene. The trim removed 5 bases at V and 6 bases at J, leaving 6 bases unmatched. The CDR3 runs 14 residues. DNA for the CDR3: TGTGCCAGCAGCCTACAGGGGGTGGGAAACATTCAGTACTTC. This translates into CASSLQGVGNIQYF.

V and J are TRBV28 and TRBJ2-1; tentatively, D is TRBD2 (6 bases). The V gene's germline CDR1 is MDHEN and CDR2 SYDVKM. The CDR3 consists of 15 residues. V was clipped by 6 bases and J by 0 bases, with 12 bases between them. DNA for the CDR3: TGTGCCAGCAGGACCGACGGGAGCTCCTACAATGAGCAGTTCTTC. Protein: CASRTDGSSYNEQFF. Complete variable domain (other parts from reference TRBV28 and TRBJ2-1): DVKVTQSSRYLVKRTGEKVFLECVQDMDHENMFWYRQDPGLGLRLIYFSYDVKMKEKGDIPEGYSVSREKKERFSLILESASTNQTSMYLCASRTDGSSYNEQFFGPGTRLTVL.

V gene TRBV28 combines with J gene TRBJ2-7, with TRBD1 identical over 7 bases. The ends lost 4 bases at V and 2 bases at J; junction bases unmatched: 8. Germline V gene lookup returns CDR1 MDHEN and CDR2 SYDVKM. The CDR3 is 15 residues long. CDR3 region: CASSWVGQLTYEQYF. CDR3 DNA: TGTGCCAGCAGTTGGGTGGGACAGCTAACCTACGAGCAGTACTTC.

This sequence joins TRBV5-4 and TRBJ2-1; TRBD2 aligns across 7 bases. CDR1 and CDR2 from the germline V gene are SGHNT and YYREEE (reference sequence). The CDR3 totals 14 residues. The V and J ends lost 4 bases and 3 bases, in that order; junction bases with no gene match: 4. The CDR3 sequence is CASSLGTNYNEQFF. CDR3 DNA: TGTGCCAGCAGCCTCGGGACTAACTACAATGAGCAGTTCTTC.

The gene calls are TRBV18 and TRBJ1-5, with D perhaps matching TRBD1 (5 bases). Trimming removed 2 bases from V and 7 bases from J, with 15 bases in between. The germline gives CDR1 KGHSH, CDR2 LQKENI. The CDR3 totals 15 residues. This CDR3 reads CASSPGGGFDQPQHF. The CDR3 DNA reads TGTGCCAGCTCACCAGGCGGGGGATTCGACCAGCCCCAGCATTTT.

CDR3 sequence reads: CASRPGTNEKLFF. CDR3 DNA sequence: TGCGCCAGCAGGCCGGGAACAAATGAAAAACTGTTTTTT. The rearrangement joins TRBV5-1 to TRBJ1-4; D gene unclear. Germline V gives CDR1 SGHRS, CDR2 YFSETQ. There are 13 residues in the CDR3. Trimming shortened V by 5 bases and J by 5 bases, and 10 bases separated the two germline ends.

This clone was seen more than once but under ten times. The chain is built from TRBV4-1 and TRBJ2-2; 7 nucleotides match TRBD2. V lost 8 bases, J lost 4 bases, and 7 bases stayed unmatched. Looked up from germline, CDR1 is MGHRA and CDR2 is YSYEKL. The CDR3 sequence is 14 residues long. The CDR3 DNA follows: TGCGCCAGCTCCCCAGCTAGCGGCACCGGGGAGCTGTTTTTT. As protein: CASSPASGTGELFF.

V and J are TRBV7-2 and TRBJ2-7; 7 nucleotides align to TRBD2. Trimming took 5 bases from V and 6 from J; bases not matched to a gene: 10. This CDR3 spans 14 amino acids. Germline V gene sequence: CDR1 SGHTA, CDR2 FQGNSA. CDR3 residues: CASSPGLGSVEQYF. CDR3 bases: TGTGCCAGCAGCCCCGGACTAGGATCGGTCGAGCAGTACTTC.

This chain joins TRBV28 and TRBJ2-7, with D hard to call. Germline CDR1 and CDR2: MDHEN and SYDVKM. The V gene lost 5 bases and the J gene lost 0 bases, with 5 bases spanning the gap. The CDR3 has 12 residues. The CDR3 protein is CASSPISYEQYF. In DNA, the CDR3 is TGTGCCAGCAGTCCTATCTCCTACGAGCAGTACTTC.

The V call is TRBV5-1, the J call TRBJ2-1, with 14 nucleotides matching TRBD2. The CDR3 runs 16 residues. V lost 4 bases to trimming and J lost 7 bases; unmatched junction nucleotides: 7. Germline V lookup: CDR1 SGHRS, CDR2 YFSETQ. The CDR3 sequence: CASSPGTSGGWNEQFF. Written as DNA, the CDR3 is TGCGCCAGCAGCCCGGGGACTAGCGGGGGTTGGAATGAGCAGTTCTTC.

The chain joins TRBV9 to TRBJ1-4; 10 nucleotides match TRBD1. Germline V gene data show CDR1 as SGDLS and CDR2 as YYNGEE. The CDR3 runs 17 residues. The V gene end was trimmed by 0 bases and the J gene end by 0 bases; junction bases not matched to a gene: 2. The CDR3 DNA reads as TGTGCCAGCAGCGTAGAAGGGACAGGGGCAACTAATGAAAAACTGTTTTTT. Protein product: CASSVEGTGATNEKLFF.

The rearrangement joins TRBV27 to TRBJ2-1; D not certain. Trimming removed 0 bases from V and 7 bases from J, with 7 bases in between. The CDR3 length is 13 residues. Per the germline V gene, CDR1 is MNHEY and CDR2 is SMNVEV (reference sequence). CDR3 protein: CASSLSGLNEQFF. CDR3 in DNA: TGTGCCAGCAGTTTATCCGGGTTGAATGAGCAGTTCTTC.

The CDR3 is CASSDDSVMNTEAFF. The CDR3 nucleotides are TGTGCCAGCAGTGATGACAGCGTCATGAACACTGAAGCTTTCTTT. The chain is built from TRBV2 and TRBJ1-1, with a possible D match to TRBD1 (5 bases). The CDR3 length is 15 residues. Germline CDR1 SNHLY, CDR2 FYNNEI. V was trimmed by 3 bases and J by 0 bases, leaving 11 bases between them.

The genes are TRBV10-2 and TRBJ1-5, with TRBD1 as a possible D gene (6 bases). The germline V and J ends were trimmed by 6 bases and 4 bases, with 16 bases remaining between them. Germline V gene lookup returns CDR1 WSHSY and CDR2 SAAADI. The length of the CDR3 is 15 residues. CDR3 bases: TGCGCCAGCAGAACCGGACAGTCATGGAATCAGCCCCAGCATTTT. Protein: CASRTGQSWNQPQHF.

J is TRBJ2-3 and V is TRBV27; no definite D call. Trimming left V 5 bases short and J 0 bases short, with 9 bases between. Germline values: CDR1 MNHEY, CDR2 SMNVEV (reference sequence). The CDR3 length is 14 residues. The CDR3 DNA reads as TGTGCCAGCAGTCCCCTAGACAGCACAGATACGCAGTATTTT. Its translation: CASSPLDSTDTQYF.